This entry features one T cell receptor beta chain sequence. The antigen it recognizes is unknown. Per-base quality was not reported, and no clone a single base away is much larger than it. The sample belongs to a study of blood T cells in healthy people across ages (dated by TCRdb to about 2015). Notes on the research overall: Template switching captured roughly one uniquely barcoded TCR beta cDNA molecule per two T cells in model experiments. Age-related changes in TCR beta repertoire diversity were measured in the study by deep sequencing normalized with unique cDNA molecular identifiers. Four age groups were formed from the donors: young (average approximately 15 years), middle-aged (just under 40), aged (62) and long-lived (around 82). To avoid experimental bias, donors of different ages were spread randomly across the sequencing lanes. Two additional independent replicas of 1 million unique cDNA reads from the same blood draw were analyzed for two donors (one aged 18 to 30 and one aged 80 or older). Broader findings and caveats from the paper: Estimates of total diversity based on one million sequenced T cells were considered lower bounds and underestimates. Because profiling used bulk unsorted PBMCs, naive and antigen-experienced compartments could not be compared conclusively. Observed TCR beta diversity per million T cells fell roughly linearly with age, and a significant reduction was already apparent by age roughly 40. The long-lived group showed more naive CD4+ T cells, fewer expanded clones and increased TCR diversity than the aged group, suggesting age selection. There was a strong correlation between observed TCR beta diversity and the percentage of naive T cells measured by flow cytometry. Because donor CMV infection status was unknown, age-related changes in expanded clonotypes were potentially confounded.

The CDR3, cysteine through phenylalanine, is 17 amino acids long. The sequence is cut down to CDR3 DNA, 51 bases in frame from base 1. Unmatched junction bases come to 9, with V trimmed by 0 bases and J by 4 bases. CDR1 and CDR2, per the germline V gene, are SNHLY and FYNNEI. Donors were a few dozen systemically healthy Caucasian individuals from Russia aged roughly 6 to 100 years. Each donor gave approximately 10 milliliters of peripheral blood, collected into EDTA-treated Vacutainer tubes. Ficoll-Paque density-gradient centrifugation was used to isolate PBMCs, with at least 7 million per sample. Total RNA was extracted from PBMCs with Trizol reagent, with at least 6 micrograms obtained per sample. For every donor, an aliquot of PBMCs went through flow cytometry to measure the percentages of naive CD45RAhigh/CD27high T cells. The method was 5' RACE. The run used an Illumina HiSeq 2500. A second roughly 6 to 11 cycle PCR used a sample-barcoded 5' primer and a J-beta primer mix. Each TCR beta cDNA molecule received a unique molecular identifier from a template-switch 5' adaptor carrying 12 random nucleotides. At least 3 million CDR3-containing paired-end reads were obtained from each sample. First-strand cDNA synthesis was performed from all RNA using the Mint cDNA synthesis kit, with priming by a TRBC-specific oligonucleotide. After uracil-DNA glycosylase treatment, a first 18-cycle PCR used universal primers M1SS and BC2_uni_R on all cDNA. In the authors' own workflow: Normalization of each sample was performed by random selection of 1 million high-quality reads, each carrying a distinct molecular identifier. Reads with shared molecular identifiers were discarded instead of being binned into consensus sequences. MiTCR, set to a Q25 quality threshold and the strictest error-elimination algorithm, was used for CDR3 identification, clonotype clustering and error correction. A nonparametric unseen species model with Euler transformation was used to estimate lower-bound total TCR beta diversity. TCRdb reprocessing: public reads trimmed at Q25 with fastp, clones called with MiXCR, in-frame beta chains kept. Identical CDR3 proteins give one entry, which carries the most common genes and DNA. Here the V and J calls rest on TCRdb's processing, not on the authors' analysis. The sample contains 1,500,000 or so distinct CDR3 sequences, 55% to 75% of them found a single time. Roughly 7% of the sample rests with the top ten.

The chain joins TRBV2 to TRBJ2-3; TRBD2 lines up with 8 middle nucleotides. This sequence was found in a man in his late teens or twenties in good health. Sequenced sample: blood. The CDR3 protein sequence reads: CASSEAPGLERSDTQYF. In nucleotides, the sequence is TGTGCCAGCAGTGAAGCGCCGGGACTAGAGCGGTCAGATACGCAGTATTTT. Here the CDR3 is joined to the reference TRBV2 and TRBJ2-3 genes, and the full variable domain is: EPEVTQTPSHQVTQMGQEVILRCVPISNHLYFYWYRQILGQKVEFLVSFYNNEISEKSEIFDDQFSVERPDGSNFTLKIRSTKLEDSAMYFCASSEAPGLERSDTQYFGPGTRLTVL.